Presented here are 21 T cell receptor beta chains from one specimen sequenced in a study of cytomegalovirus exposure and HLA in healthy donors (dated by TCRdb to about 2017). Preparation of the library involved the immunoSEQ multiplex PCR assay. For the multiplex PCR, a mixture combining 60 forward primers for TCR Vbeta segments and 13 reverse primers for TCR Jbeta segments was used. The table was pulled from immuneACCESS by TCRdb, which kept in-frame rearrangements only. Such tables lose some clones; where checked, under half of the loss comes from unresolved V genes, and the rest has no known cause. The sample data list roughly 150,000 clones, and just over 75% of these were observed just once. In total, the top ten clones hold 1% of the sample. The sample was PBMCs. The source is a woman between 40 and 55 years old in good health and CMV-seronegative.

Only one count was recorded for this clone. J is TRBJ2-1 and V is TRBV5-4; D might be TRBD2 (5 bases). Trimming stripped 0 bases from V and 3 bases from J, with 10 bases between. This CDR3 contains 15 residues. The germline V gene has CDR1 SGHNT and CDR2 YYREEE (reference sequence). The CDR3 nucleotides read TGTGCCAGCAGCTTGGTGGGAGAGAACTACAATGAGCAGTTCTTC. Translating gives CASSLVGENYNEQFF.

The gene calls are TRBV6-6 and TRBJ2-5; maybe TRBD2 (6 bases). Looked up from germline, CDR1 is MNHNY and CDR2 is SVGAGI (reference sequence). The CDR3 length is 15 residues. Trimming pared 5 bases from V and 5 bases from J, leaving 18 bases between. CDR3 bases: TGTGCCAGCAGTACGGAGGGATTGGGGACGGAGACCCAGTACTTC. Residues: CASSTEGLGTETQYF.

J is TRBJ2-7 and V is TRBV5-5; a possible D gene is TRBD2 (6 bases). V was cut by 1 base and J by 5 bases, with 10 bases left in between. Germline V gene data show CDR1 as SGHKS and CDR2 as YYEKEE (reference sequence). The CDR3 totals 13 residues. Written as DNA, the CDR3 is TGTGCCAGCAGCTTGACTAGCCGCCACGAGCAGTACTTC. This gives the protein CASSLTSRHEQYF.

This clone showed up just once. This sequence joins TRBV30 and TRBJ2-5, with a tentative D call TRBD1 (5 bases). The end of the DNA aligns better with TRBJ2-7, so the J call may be wrong. The CDR3 covers 13 residues. Germline CDR1 reads GTSNPN; CDR2 reads SVGIG (reference sequence). This CDR3 reads CAWAEQDSHEQYF. In nucleotides, the CDR3 is TGTGCCTGGGCTGAACAAGACAGCCACGAGCAGTACTTC.

The chain is built from TRBV13 and TRBJ2-7; 7 positions agree with TRBD1. The germline gives CDR1 PRHDT, CDR2 FYEKMQ (reference sequence). V was pared by 3 bases and J by 3 bases, with 8 bases of the junction left unmatched. The CDR3 runs to 15 residues. DNA for the CDR3: TGTGCCAGCAGCTTCGAGGCAGGGGGTGGCTACGAGCAGTACTTC. Translating gives CASSFEAGGGYEQYF.

The chain is built from TRBV15 and TRBJ2-4; TRBD2 agrees at 11 bases. V lost 1 base to trimming and J lost 0 bases; unmatched junction nucleotides: 8. CDR1 is LNHNV and CDR2 is YYDKDF in the germline V gene (reference sequence). The CDR3 covers 19 residues. Written as DNA, the CDR3 is TGTGCCACCAGCAGAGTTCTCCTAGCGGGAGGACTAGCCAAAAACATTCAGTACTTC. Its protein product is CATSRVLLAGGLAKNIQYF.

The chain couples TRBV11-2 to TRBJ1-5, with TRBD1 identical over 8 bases. J lost 3 bases, V lost 5 bases, and 9 bases had no gene match. The CDR3 totals 16 residues. Germline lookup yields CDR1 SGHAT and CDR2 FQNNGV. CDR3: CASSPHTGGVNQPQHF. The CDR3 DNA is TGTGCCAGCAGCCCTCATACAGGGGGGGTCAATCAGCCCCAGCATTTT.

V gene TRBV27 combines with J gene TRBJ2-3; D gene ambiguous. Trimming cost V 3 bases and J 6 bases, with 4 bases left between them. Germline CDR1 MNHEY, CDR2 SMNVEV (reference sequence). The CDR3 is 11 residues long. The CDR3 is CASSFSDTQYF. In DNA, the CDR3 is TGTGCCAGCAGTTTTAGTGATACGCAGTATTTT.

This sequence joins TRBV9 and TRBJ2-1; TRBD2 matches at 7 bases. The V segment lost 4 bases and the J segment 0 bases; nucleotides outside the gene matches: 7. The length of the CDR3 is 16 residues. The germline V gene has CDR1 SGDLS and CDR2 YYNGEE. This CDR3 is CASSLREASSYNEQFF. CDR3 nucleotides: TGTGCCAGCAGCCTTCGGGAGGCGAGCTCCTACAATGAGCAGTTCTTC.

The rearrangement joins TRBV29-1 to TRBJ1-2; D might be TRBD1 (6 bases). This CDR3 is built from 14 residues. Looked up from germline, CDR1 is SQVTM and CDR2 is ANQGSEA. Trimming took 5 bases from V and 2 from J, leaving 15 bases between them. The DNA for the CDR3 is TGCAGCGTTCGGGCAGGGGCGACAAACTATGGCTACACCTTC. Translating gives CSVRAGATNYGYTF.

The chain links TRBV9 to TRBJ2-5, with D tentatively TRBD1 (6 bases). CDR3 length: 13 amino acids. V was trimmed by 0 bases and J by 5 bases, leaving 8 bases between them. CDR1 SGDLS and CDR2 YYNGEE come from the germline V gene. CDR3 in amino acids: CASSVDRVETQYF. The CDR3 nucleotides read TGTGCCAGCAGCGTAGACAGGGTGGAGACCCAGTACTTC.

Turning to this clone: Other nucleotide sequences from this sample produce the same CDR3. V is TRBV5-1 and J is TRBJ2-7; possible D gene TRBD2, 6 bases. Germline-derived CDR1 and CDR2 are SGHRS and YFSETQ. The V and J ends lost 3 bases and 4 bases respectively, with 8 bases between them. The CDR3 loop spans 12 amino acids. CDR3 amino acids: CASSSGGYEQYF. CDR3 coding DNA: TGCGCCAGCAGCTCCGGAGGGTACGAGCAGTACTTC. Drawing the rest from reference TRBV5-1 and TRBJ2-7, the complete variable domain is KAGVTQTPRYLIKTRGQQVTLSCSPISGHRSVSWYQQTPGQGLQFLFEYFSETQRNKGNFPGRFSGRQFSNSRSEMNVSTLELGDSALYLCASSSGGYEQYFGPGTRLTVT.

A few counts support this clone. This chain joins TRBV2 and TRBJ1-5; 8 bases match TRBD1. Unmatched junction bases numbered 8, after V lost 5 bases and J lost 5 bases. The CDR3 covers 15 residues. Germline values: CDR1 SNHLY, CDR2 FYNNEI. In nucleotides, the CDR3 is TGTGCCAGCAGTCAGACAGGGGAGAGGGATCAGCCCCAGCATTTT. It translates to CASSQTGERDQPQHF. Full variable domain (remainder filled in from reference TRBV2 and TRBJ1-5): EPEVTQTPSHQVTQMGQEVILRCVPISNHLYFYWYRQILGQKVEFLVSFYNNEISEKSEIFDDQFSVERPDGSNFTLKIRSTKLEDSAMYFCASSQTGERDQPQHFGDGTRLSIL.

The J gene is TRBJ2-1, the V gene TRBV5-1; TRBD2 agrees at 12 bases. The CDR3 consists of 15 residues. From germline, CDR1 is SGHRS and CDR2 YFSETQ. Unmatched junction bases numbered 8, after V lost 4 bases and J lost 9 bases. As DNA, the CDR3 is TGCGCCAGCAGCACCCTAGCGGGAGGGAGGATTGAGCAGTTCTTC. As protein: CASSTLAGGRIEQFF.

This chain uses TRBV5-6 with TRBJ2-7; 8 bases map to TRBD2. With V trimmed by 2 bases and J by 3 bases, 10 bases remained unmatched. The germline CDR1 and CDR2 sequences are SGHDT and YYEEEE. This CDR3 has 16 residues. As DNA, the CDR3 is TGTGCCAGCAGCTTCGCGGGAACTAGCGGATACTACGAGCAGTACTTC. Amino acids: CASSFAGTSGYYEQYF.

The chain combines TRBV19 with TRBJ2-6; 10 bases are a match to TRBD1. Germline CDR1 and CDR2: LNHDA and SQIVND (reference sequence). Germline trimming cut 6 bases from V and 3 bases from J; bases unmatched to any gene: 8. This CDR3 has 17 residues. In DNA, the CDR3 is TGTGCCAGTAGGGACGGGACAGGGGTCTTTGGGGCCAACGTCCTGACTTTC. Amino acids: CASRDGTGVFGANVLTF.

The chain couples TRBV25-1 to TRBJ2-3; D remains ambiguous. Trimming shortened V by 5 bases and J by 0 bases, and 9 bases separated the two germline ends. The CDR3 has 14 amino acids. Germline CDR1 reads MGHDK; CDR2 reads SYGVNS. The DNA of the CDR3 is TGTGCCAGCAGTCCAGGAATCAGCACAGATACGCAGTATTTT. Its protein product is CASSPGISTDTQYF.

The V gene is TRBV19, the J gene TRBJ2-7, with 9 bases identical to TRBD2. The CDR3 has 14 amino acids. CDR1 LNHDA and CDR2 SQIVND come from the germline V gene (reference sequence). The V segment lost 3 bases and the J segment 2 bases; nucleotides outside the gene matches: 2. As DNA, the CDR3 is TGTGCCAGTAGTATGACTAGCGGCGCCTACGAGCAGTACTTC. It specifies CASSMTSGAYEQYF.

The rearrangement uses TRBV19 and TRBJ2-2, with 8 bases identical to TRBD2. This CDR3 contains 16 residues. The junction had 11 bases not matched to a gene; V was cut back by 6 bases and J by 5 bases. The germline CDR1 and CDR2 sequences are LNHDA and SQIVND (reference sequence). The CDR3 reads CASRRAGEGRTGELFF. The CDR3 DNA follows: TGTGCCAGTAGGCGAGCGGGAGAAGGAAGAACCGGGGAGCTGTTTTTT.

This clone was seen a few times. This chain uses TRBV27 with TRBJ2-7, with 10 bases lining up with TRBD1. The CDR3 extends over 15 amino acids. The trim removed 5 bases at V and 1 base at J, leaving 5 bases unmatched. Germline CDR1 and CDR2: MNHEY and SMNVEV (reference sequence). The CDR3 nucleotides read TGTGCCAGCAGTACCCGACAGGGGGCTTCCTACGAGCAGTACTTC. Translating it yields CASSTRQGASYEQYF.

This clone was recorded a few times. Different DNA sequences within this sample yield the same CDR3. V usage is TRBV6-1 and J usage is TRBJ2-7, with 11 bases fitting TRBD2. The CDR3 runs to 15 residues. The germline V gene encodes CDR1 MNHNS and CDR2 SASEGT. The ends lost 5 bases at V and 3 bases at J; junction bases unmatched: 6. The DNA of the CDR3 is TGTGCCAGCAGTTCCCTAGCGGGAGGTGACTACGAGCAGTACTTC. As protein: CASSSLAGGDYEQYF.